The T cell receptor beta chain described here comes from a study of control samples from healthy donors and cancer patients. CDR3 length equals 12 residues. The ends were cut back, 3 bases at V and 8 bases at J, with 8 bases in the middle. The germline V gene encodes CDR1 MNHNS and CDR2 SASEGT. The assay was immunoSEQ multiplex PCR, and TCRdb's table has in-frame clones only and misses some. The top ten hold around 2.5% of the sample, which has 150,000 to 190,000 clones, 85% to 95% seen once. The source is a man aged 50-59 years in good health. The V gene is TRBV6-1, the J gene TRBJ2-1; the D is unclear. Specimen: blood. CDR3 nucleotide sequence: TGTGCCAGCAGTGAGAGTATCTATGAGCAGTTCTTC. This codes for CASSESIYEQFF.